The 19 T cell receptor beta chains reported below all come from one sample, sequenced in a study of blood T cell repertoires in COVID-19. Produced via immunoSEQ multiplex PCR; TCRdb's table is partial and in-frame only. The table shows 300,000 to 350,000 clones, with around 90% occurring only once. What was sequenced was PBMCs or T cells enriched from blood (not recorded which). The receptors were sampled from a woman aged 18-29 years with acute COVID-19.

The CDR3 nucleotides are TGTGCCAGCAGCCCCCAGCGGGAGACCCAGTACTTC. Protein product: CASSPQRETQYF. The chain combines TRBV7-2 with TRBJ2-5; D possibly corresponds to TRBD2 (5 bases). The CDR3 has 12 residues. V dropped 5 bases and J dropped 5 bases, with 9 bases sitting between them. Per the germline V gene, CDR1 is SGHTA and CDR2 is FQGNSA. Full variable domain (missing parts from reference TRBV7-2 and TRBJ2-5): GAGVSQSPSNKVTEKGKDVELRCDPISGHTALYWYRQSLGQGLEFLIYFQGNSAPDKSGLPSDRFSAERTGGSVSTLTIQRTQQEDSAVYLCASSPQRETQYFGPGTRLLVL.

The genes are TRBV18 and TRBJ1-1; no reliable D call. V was cut by 1 base and J by 1 base, with 10 bases left in between. Germline V lookup: CDR1 KGHSH, CDR2 LQKENI. The CDR3 is 15 residues long. CDR3 in amino acids: CASSPLELRNTEAFF. CDR3 in DNA: TGTGCCAGCTCACCACTGGAGTTACGGAACACTGAAGCTTTCTTT.

This clone was observed once. The V gene is TRBV19, the J gene TRBJ1-1; the D gene is possibly TRBD1 (6 bases). There are 13 residues in the CDR3. CDR1 LNHDA and CDR2 SQIVND come from the germline V gene (reference sequence). Between the trimmed V and J ends, which lost 3 bases and 7 bases, there was a span of 12 bases. The CDR3 DNA sequence: TGTGCCAGTAGTATCATCGGACAGATTGAAGCTTTCTTT. It codes for CASSIIGQIEAFF.

The CDR3 DNA follows: TGCAGCGTTGATTTGGAGGGTCCGACTGAAGCTTTCTTT. Its translation is CSVDLEGPTEAFF. This chain joins TRBV29-1 and TRBJ1-1; D is uncertain. The germline V gene has CDR1 SQVTM and CDR2 ANQGSEA. The CDR3 is 13 amino acids. V was shortened by 3 bases and J by 5 bases, with 13 bases between the two germline ends.

The rearrangement joins TRBV19 to TRBJ2-2; 11 nucleotides align to TRBD1. The CDR3 spans 16 residues. Germline assignment: CDR1 LNHDA and CDR2 SQIVND (reference sequence). J lost 3 bases, V lost 3 bases, and 3 bases had no gene match. Here the CDR3 DNA reads TGTGCCAGTAGTATCCGGGACAGGGGGGACACCGGGGAGCTGTTTTTT. It specifies CASSIRDRGDTGELFF.

The chain links TRBV29-1 to TRBJ2-6; TRBD1 might be the D (5 bases). The CDR3 has 17 residues. V was trimmed by 0 bases and J by 0 bases, leaving 12 bases between them. CDR1 and CDR2 (germline): SQVTM, ANQGSEA. This chain's CDR3 is CSVEESGIYSGANVLTF. The CDR3 DNA is TGCAGCGTTGAAGAATCAGGGATTTACTCTGGGGCCAACGTCCTGACTTTC.

The chain carries TRBV2 and TRBJ2-1, with 10 bases identical to TRBD2. Germline CDR1 and CDR2: SNHLY and FYNNEI. Unmatched junction bases numbered 6, after V lost 0 bases and J lost 7 bases. This CDR3 contains 16 residues. CDR3 DNA: TGTGCCAGCAGTGAAGCGGGTAGCGGGAGGAGGAATGAGCAGTTCTTC. Its translation: CASSEAGSGRRNEQFF.

The chain has TRBV27 and TRBJ1-6, with 10 nucleotides matching TRBD1. CDR1 is MNHEY, CDR2 SMNVEV, per germline (reference sequence). After removal of 5 bases from V and 10 bases from J, the junction contained 11 bases not matched to a gene. The CDR3 length is 16 residues. Here the CDR3 reads CASSLTPGQGRSPLHF. For the CDR3, the DNA is TGTGCCAGCAGTCTTACCCCGGGACAGGGGCGATCACCCCTCCACTTT.

The chain joins TRBV25-1 to TRBJ2-7; no clear D. The CDR3 loop spans 13 amino acids. In germline, CDR1 is MGHDK, CDR2 SYGVNS. V gave up 4 bases and J gave up 2 bases, with 9 bases separating them. This CDR3 is CASSGSVAYEQYF. CDR3 nucleotides: TGTGCCAGCAGTGGATCAGTGGCCTACGAGCAGTACTTC.

This clone was detected once. The chain recombines TRBV6-5 with TRBJ2-5; TRBD1 aligns across 10 bases. The CDR3 has 15 residues. V lost 4 bases, J lost 3 bases, and 5 bases stayed unmatched. The germline V gene has CDR1 MNHEY and CDR2 SVGAGI. As DNA, the CDR3 is TGTGCCAGCAGTTCTCCGGGACAGGGGAAAGAGACCCAGTACTTC. Encoded protein: CASSSPGQGKETQYF.

V gene TRBV18 combines with J gene TRBJ2-7; 11 bases align to TRBD1. Germline values: CDR1 KGHSH, CDR2 LQKENI. CDR3 length: 14 residues. V lost 1 base to trimming and J lost 5 bases; unmatched junction nucleotides: 1. The CDR3 DNA follows: TGTGCCAGCTCACCACGGACAGGGGGCAACGAGCAGTACTTC. This encodes CASSPRTGGNEQYF.

CDR3 region: CASSFLGGAAGANVLTF. The CDR3 nucleotides read TGTGCCAGCAGTTTTCTAGGGGGCGCAGCTGGGGCCAACGTCCTGACTTTC. The chain links TRBV28 to TRBJ2-6, with 7 bases fitting TRBD1. The CDR3 length is 17 residues. Germline CDR1 is MDHEN and CDR2 is SYDVKM. The V gene end was trimmed by 3 bases and the J gene end by 2 bases; junction bases not matched to a gene: 7. Combining the CDR3 with reference TRBV28 and TRBJ2-6 gives the whole variable domain DVKVTQSSRYLVKRTGEKVFLECVQDMDHENMFWYRQDPGLGLRLIYFSYDVKMKEKGDIPEGYSVSREKKERFSLILESASTNQTSMYLCASSFLGGAAGANVLTFGAGSRLTVL.

The gene calls are TRBV19 and TRBJ2-1, with 11 bases aligning to TRBD2. Trimming removed 4 bases from V and 2 bases from J; junction bases left unmatched: 13. CDR3 length: 19 residues. CDR1 is LNHDA, CDR2 SQIVND, per germline (reference sequence). CDR3 protein: CASSRTGLAATKTYNEQFF. CDR3 coding DNA: TGTGCCAGTAGTAGAACGGGACTAGCGGCCACAAAAACCTACAATGAGCAGTTCTTC.

V is TRBV6-5 and J is TRBJ2-2; TRBD2 is a possible D gene (7 bases). Germline loops: CDR1 MNHEY, CDR2 SVGAGI. V was pared by 1 base and J by 6 bases, with 9 bases between. The CDR3 is made up of 14 amino acids. The CDR3 nucleotides read TGTGCCAGCAGTTACTGGGGGGGCTCCGGGGAGCTGTTTTTT. Its translation: CASSYWGGSGELFF.

This clone was counted a single time. This chain uses TRBV24-1 with TRBJ2-2; D uncertain. This CDR3 has 13 amino acids. CDR1 is KGHDR and CDR2 is SFDVKD in the germline V gene. V lost 5 bases to trimming and J lost 1 base, with 4 bases between them. CDR3 protein: CATSALNTGELFF. CDR3 bases: TGTGCCACCAGTGCACTGAACACCGGGGAGCTGTTTTTT.

The chain is built from TRBV28 and TRBJ2-7; 11 bases map to TRBD2. The CDR3 runs to 16 residues. Germline V gives CDR1 MDHEN, CDR2 SYDVKM. V dropped 5 bases and J dropped 4; count of bases not matched to a gene: 10. This CDR3 is CASSTSTSGRSYEQYF. CDR3 DNA sequence: TGTGCCAGCAGTACGTCAACTAGCGGGAGATCGTACGAGCAGTACTTC.

The chain recombines TRBV23-1 with TRBJ1-2; D not certain. Being an ORF, TRBV23-1 has a function that is uncertain. Trimming left V 4 bases short and J 4 bases short, with 22 bases between. This CDR3 has 17 amino acids. CDR3 nucleotides: TGCGCCAGCAGTCGGCAGGTCCCCTATAGGCCCCTCTATGGCTACACCTTC. This encodes CASSRQVPYRPLYGYTF.

This clone turned up a few times. The rearrangement links TRBV6-1 to TRBJ2-7; D is perhaps TRBD1 (5 bases). V shed 0 bases and J shed 2 bases, with 17 bases lying between them. The CDR3 extends over 17 amino acids. Germline assignment: CDR1 MNHNS and CDR2 SASEGT. The CDR3 nucleotides read TGTGCCAGCAGTGAAGCTGTCCCCAGGGAAGTAGCCTACGAGCAGTACTTC. The encoded protein is CASSEAVPREVAYEQYF.

The chain joins TRBV19 to TRBJ2-6, with 8 bases aligning to TRBD1. The CDR3 is 18 residues long. Germline-derived CDR1 and CDR2 are LNHDA and SQIVND (reference sequence). Unmatched junction bases numbered 12, after V lost 4 bases and J lost 4 bases. CDR3 loop: CASSKGTGSGKGANVLTF. The CDR3 nucleotides are TGTGCCAGTAGTAAGGGGACAGGCTCGGGGAAGGGGGCCAACGTCCTGACTTTC.